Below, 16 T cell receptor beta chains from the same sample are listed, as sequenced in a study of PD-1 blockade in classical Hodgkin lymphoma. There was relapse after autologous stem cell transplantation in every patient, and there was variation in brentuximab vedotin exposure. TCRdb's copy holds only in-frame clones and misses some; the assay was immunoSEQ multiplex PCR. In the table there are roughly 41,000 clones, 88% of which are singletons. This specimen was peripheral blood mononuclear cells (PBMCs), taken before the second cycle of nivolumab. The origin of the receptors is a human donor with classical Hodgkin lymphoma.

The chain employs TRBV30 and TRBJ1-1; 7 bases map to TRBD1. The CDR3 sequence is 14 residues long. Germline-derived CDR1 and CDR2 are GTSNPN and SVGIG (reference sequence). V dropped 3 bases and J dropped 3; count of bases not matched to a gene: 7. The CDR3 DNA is TGTGCCTGGAGCCACAGGGGCCTATACACTGAAGCTTTCTTT. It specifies CAWSHRGLYTEAFF.

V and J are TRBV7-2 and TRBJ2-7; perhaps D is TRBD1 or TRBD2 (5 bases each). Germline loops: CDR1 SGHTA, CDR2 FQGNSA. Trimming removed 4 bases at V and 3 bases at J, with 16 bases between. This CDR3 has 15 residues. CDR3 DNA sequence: TGTGCCAGCAGCTACCACCGGGACCCCTACTACGAGCAGTACTTC. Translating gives CASSYHRDPYYEQYF.

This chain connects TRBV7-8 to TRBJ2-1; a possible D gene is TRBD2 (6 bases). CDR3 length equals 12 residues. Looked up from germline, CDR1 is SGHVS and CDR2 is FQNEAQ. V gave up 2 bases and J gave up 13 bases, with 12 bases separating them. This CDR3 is CASSLLGTAQFF. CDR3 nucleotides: TGTGCCAGCAGCTTACTCGGGACTGCACAGTTCTTC. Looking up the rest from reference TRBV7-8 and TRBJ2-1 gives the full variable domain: GAGVSQSPRYKVAKRGQDVALRCDPISGHVSLFWYQQALGQGPEFLTYFQNEAQLDKSGLPSDRFFAERPEGSVSTLKIQRTQQEDSAVYLCASSLLGTAQFFGPGTRLTVL.

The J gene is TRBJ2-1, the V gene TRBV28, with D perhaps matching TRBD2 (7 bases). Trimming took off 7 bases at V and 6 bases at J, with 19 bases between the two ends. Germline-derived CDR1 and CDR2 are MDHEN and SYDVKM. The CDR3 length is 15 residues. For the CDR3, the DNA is TGTGCCAGCACCAAGGGGGGGGTCCCCCTCAATGAGCAGTTCTTC. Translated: CASTKGGVPLNEQFF.

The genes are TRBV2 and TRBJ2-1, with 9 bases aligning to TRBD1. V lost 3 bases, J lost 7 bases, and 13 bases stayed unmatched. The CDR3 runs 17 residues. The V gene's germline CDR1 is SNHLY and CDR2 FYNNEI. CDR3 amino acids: CASSEGRWGQGRNEQFF. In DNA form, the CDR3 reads TGTGCCAGCAGTGAGGGGCGGTGGGGACAGGGCCGGAATGAGCAGTTCTTC.

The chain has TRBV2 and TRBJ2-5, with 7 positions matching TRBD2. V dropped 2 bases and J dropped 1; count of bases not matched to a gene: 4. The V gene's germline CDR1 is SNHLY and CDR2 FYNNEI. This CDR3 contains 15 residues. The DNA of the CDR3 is TGTGCCAGCAGTGAAAGGCTAGCGGTCCAAGAGACCCAGTACTTC. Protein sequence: CASSERLAVQETQYF.

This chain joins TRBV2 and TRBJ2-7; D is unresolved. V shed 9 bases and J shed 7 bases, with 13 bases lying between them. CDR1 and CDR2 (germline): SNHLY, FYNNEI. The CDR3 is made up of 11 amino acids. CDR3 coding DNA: TGTGCCAGTGAAAAGGTGGAGGAGCAGTACTTC. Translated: CASEKVEEQYF.

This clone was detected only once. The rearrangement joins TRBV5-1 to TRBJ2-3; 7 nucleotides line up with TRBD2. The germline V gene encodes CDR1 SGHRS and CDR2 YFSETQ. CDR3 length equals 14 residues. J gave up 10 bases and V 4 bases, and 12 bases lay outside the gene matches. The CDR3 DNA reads TGCGCCAGCAGCCGGGAGGTTGCGGAACCATCGCAGTATTTT. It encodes CASSREVAEPSQYF.

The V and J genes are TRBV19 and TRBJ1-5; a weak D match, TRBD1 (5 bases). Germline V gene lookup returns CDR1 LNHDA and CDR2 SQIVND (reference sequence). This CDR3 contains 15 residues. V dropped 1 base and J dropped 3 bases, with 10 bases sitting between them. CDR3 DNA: TGTGCCAGTAGTATAGGGTCCGGGACCAATCAGCCCCAGCATTTT. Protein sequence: CASSIGSGTNQPQHF.

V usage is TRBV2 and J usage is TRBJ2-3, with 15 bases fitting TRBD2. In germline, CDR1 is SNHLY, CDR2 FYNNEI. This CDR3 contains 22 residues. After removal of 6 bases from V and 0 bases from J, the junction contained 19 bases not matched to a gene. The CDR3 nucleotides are TGTGCCAGCAGCGATAGACTGGCTGTAAGGGGACTAGCGGGAGGTAGCACAGATACGCAGTATTTT. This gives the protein CASSDRLAVRGLAGGSTDTQYF.

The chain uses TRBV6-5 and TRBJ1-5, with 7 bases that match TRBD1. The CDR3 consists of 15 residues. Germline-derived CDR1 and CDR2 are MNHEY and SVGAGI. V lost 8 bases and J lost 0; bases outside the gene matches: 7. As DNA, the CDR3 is TGTGCCAGCGCACCGGGGGACAGTAGCAATCAGCCCCAGCATTTT. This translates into CASAPGDSSNQPQHF.

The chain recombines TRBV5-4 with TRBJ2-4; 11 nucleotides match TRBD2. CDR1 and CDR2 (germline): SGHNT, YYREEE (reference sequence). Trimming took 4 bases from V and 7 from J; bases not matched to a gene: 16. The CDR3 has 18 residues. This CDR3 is CASSPWASGRSLRNIQYF. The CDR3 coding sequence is TGTGCCAGCAGCCCTTGGGCTAGCGGGAGGAGTCTGCGGAACATTCAGTACTTC.

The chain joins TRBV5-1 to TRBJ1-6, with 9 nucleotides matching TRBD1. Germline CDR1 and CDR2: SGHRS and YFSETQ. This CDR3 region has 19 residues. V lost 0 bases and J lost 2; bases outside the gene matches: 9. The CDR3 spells CASSLALAGQGTYNSPLHF. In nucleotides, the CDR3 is TGCGCCAGCAGCTTGGCCTTGGCTGGACAGGGGACCTATAATTCACCCCTCCACTTT.

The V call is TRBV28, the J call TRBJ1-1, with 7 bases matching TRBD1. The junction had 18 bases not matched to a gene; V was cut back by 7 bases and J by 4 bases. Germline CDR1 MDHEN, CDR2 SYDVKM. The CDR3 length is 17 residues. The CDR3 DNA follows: TGTGCCAGCACCTCGATAGGGCACAGGGGCCGCGGCACTGAAGCTTTCTTT. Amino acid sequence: CASTSIGHRGRGTEAFF.

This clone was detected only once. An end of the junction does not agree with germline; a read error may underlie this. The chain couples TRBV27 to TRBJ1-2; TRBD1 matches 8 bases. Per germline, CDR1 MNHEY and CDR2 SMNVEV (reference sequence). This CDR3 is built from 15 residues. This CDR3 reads CASSPGQGRRLSPFF. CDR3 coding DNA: TGTGCCAGCAGCCCAGGACAGGGTAGGCGTTTAAGCCCATTCTTC.

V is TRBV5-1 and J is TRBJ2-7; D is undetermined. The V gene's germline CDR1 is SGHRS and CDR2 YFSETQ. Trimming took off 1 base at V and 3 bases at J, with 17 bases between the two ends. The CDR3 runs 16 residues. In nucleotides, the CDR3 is TGCGCCAGCAGCTTGAACGCAGGAATTTCCTACTACGAGCAGTACTTC. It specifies CASSLNAGISYYEQYF.